This T cell receptor beta chain is drawn from a study of blood T cell repertoires in COVID-19. Study background: Acute-phase and convalescent COVID-19 samples originated in the United States, Italy and Spain. T cells, B-cell-depleted T cells, or PBMCs provided the cDNA or gDNA that served as material.

Germline CDR1 and CDR2: MNHEY and SVGEGT. Trimming removed 2 bases from V and 4 bases from J, with 14 bases in between. This CDR3 has 15 amino acids. Some clones are missing from TCRdb's copy, which holds only in-frame ones; the method was immunoSEQ multiplex PCR. The sample includes roughly 63,000 clones, roughly 85% of them seen just once. This TCR was sampled from a human donor in a cohort sampled during active COVID-19. The chain couples TRBV6-2 or TRBV6-3 to TRBJ1-1; D unresolved. The sequencing sample was made of peripheral blood. CDR3 region: CASSYPPDFSTEAFF. The CDR3 DNA reads as TGTGCCAGCAGTTACCCCCCCGACTTTAGCACTGAAGCTTTCTTT.